Following are 27 T cell receptor beta chains from one sample sequenced in a study of shared clonotypes between healthy human individuals. The naive CD8 population came from CD45RO-negative cells selected for CCR7, without terminally differentiated effector memory CD45RA+ cells. Profiled with immunoSEQ multiplex PCR; TCRdb holds only in-frame clones, not every one. Altogether hundreds of thousands of clones are present, 85% to 95% being singletons, with the ten largest covering approximately 0.11%. The sequencing input was naive CD8+ T cells sorted from blood. The receptors shown here come from a woman under 40 in good health.

This chain connects TRBV5-1 to TRBJ2-5, with TRBD2 matching over 10 bases. The J call may be incorrect, as the DNA end agrees better with TRBJ2-7. Germline lookup yields CDR1 SGHRS and CDR2 YFSETQ. The CDR3 is 15 residues long. The CDR3 bases are TGCGCCAGCAGCTCGGGACTAGCGTCTTCCTACGAGCAGTACTTC. Translation: CASSSGLASSYEQYF.

The rearrangement joins TRBV5-8 to TRBJ1-2; D unresolved. Germline V CDR1 and CDR2: SGHTS, YDEGEE. The CDR3 loop spans 12 amino acids. The V end was cut by 2 bases, the J end by 7 bases, with 9 bases between. The CDR3 DNA sequence: TGTGCCAGCAGCTTAGAGGCATTTGGCTACACCTTC. It codes for CASSLEAFGYTF.

The gene calls are TRBV27 and TRBJ2-7; 13 bases map to TRBD2. Trimming removed 1 base from V and 7 bases from J; junction bases left unmatched: 7. The CDR3 has 16 amino acids. Germline CDR1 and CDR2: MNHEY and SMNVEV (reference sequence). The CDR3 nucleotides read TGTGCCAGCAGTTTATTCGGGACTAGCGGGACGAGGGAGCAGTACTTC. It is translated as CASSLFGTSGTREQYF.

This rearrangement joins TRBV29-1 to TRBJ2-5; D gene uncertain. CDR3 length: 11 amino acids. Germline CDR1 reads SQVTM; CDR2 reads ANQGSEA. V was clipped by 5 bases and J by 0 bases, with 4 bases between them. CDR3 protein: CSVRNQETQYF. The CDR3 region has the DNA TGCAGCGTTCGGAACCAAGAGACCCAGTACTTC.

The chain combines TRBV6-1 with TRBJ1-5; D perhaps matches TRBD1 (6 bases). Trimming removed 8 bases at V and 4 bases at J, with 12 bases between. The CDR3 covers 13 residues. Germline V gives CDR1 MNHNS, CDR2 SASEGT. This CDR3 reads CASHDRPNQPQHF. The DNA of the CDR3 is TGTGCCAGCCATGACAGGCCGAATCAGCCCCAGCATTTT.

The chain recombines TRBV19 with TRBJ2-1; 8 nucleotides align to TRBD1. Germline lookup yields CDR1 LNHDA and CDR2 SQIVND (reference sequence). The V gene end was trimmed by 0 bases and the J gene end by 5 bases; junction bases not matched to a gene: 6. The CDR3 spans 16 residues. CDR3 protein: CASSIDLGTGNNEQFF. Here the CDR3 DNA reads TGTGCCAGTAGTATAGATCTGGGGACAGGCAACAATGAGCAGTTCTTC.

The chain recombines TRBV4-1 with TRBJ2-1; perhaps D is TRBD1 or TRBD2 (6 bases each). The CDR3 is 17 residues long. CDR1 MGHRA and CDR2 YSYEKL come from the germline V gene. Trimming removed 5 bases from V and 0 bases from J, with 17 bases in between. CDR3: CASSTHGGTLSYNEQFF. The CDR3 DNA sequence: TGCGCCAGCAGCACCCACGGGGGCACACTCTCCTACAATGAGCAGTTCTTC.

This clone appeared a few times. The J gene is TRBJ2-7, the V gene TRBV2; D gene unclear. This CDR3 has 11 amino acids. With 7 bases removed from V and 5 bases from J, the gap between germline ends came to 9 bases. CDR1 is SNHLY, CDR2 FYNNEI, per germline. The CDR3 DNA reads TGTGCCAGCAAATTTGTCAACGAGCAGTACTTC. Translating it yields CASKFVNEQYF.

Regarding this clone: The same CDR3 arises from other DNA sequences in this sample as well. The V gene is TRBV27, the J gene TRBJ2-3, with TRBD2 identical over 7 bases. Trimming removed 4 bases from V and 2 bases from J; junction bases left unmatched: 6. Germline V gene data show CDR1 as MNHEY and CDR2 as SMNVEV (reference sequence). The CDR3 is 15 residues long. The CDR3 DNA reads TGTGCCAGCAGTTCATTAGCGGGCCTCACAGATACGCAGTATTTT. Amino acid sequence: CASSSLAGLTDTQYF.

The genes are TRBV28 and TRBJ2-5; 10 bases agree with TRBD2. The J segment lost 5 bases and the V segment lost 6 bases, leaving 9 bases of the junction unmatched. From germline, CDR1 is MDHEN and CDR2 SYDVKM. The CDR3 loop spans 15 amino acids. The CDR3 reads CASSPSGGRLETQYF. CDR3 DNA sequence: TGTGCCAGCAGCCCTAGCGGGGGTCGGTTGGAGACCCAGTACTTC.

The rearrangement links TRBV5-4 to TRBJ2-5; D gene uncertain. V lost 5 bases to trimming and J lost 1 base, with 12 bases between them. CDR1 and CDR2 from the germline V gene are SGHNT and YYREEE (reference sequence). The CDR3 runs to 14 residues. The CDR3 loop is CASSDDGTQETQYF. The DNA for the CDR3 is TGTGCCAGCAGTGACGACGGCACCCAAGAGACCCAGTACTTC.

J is TRBJ1-3 and V is TRBV13; TRBD1 is a possible D gene (6 bases). From germline, CDR1 is PRHDT and CDR2 FYEKMQ (reference sequence). This CDR3 contains 16 residues. Trimming cost V 5 bases and J 0 bases, with 14 bases left between them. The CDR3 is CASSAGQWVSGNTIYF. CDR3 DNA sequence: TGTGCCAGCAGCGCTGGACAGTGGGTCTCTGGAAACACCATATATTTT. The variable domain in full, with the rest retrieved from reference TRBV13 and TRBJ1-3, is AAGVIQSPRHLIKEKRETATLKCYPIPRHDTVYWYQQGPGQDPQFLISFYEKMQSDKGSIPDRFSAQQFSDYHSELNMSSLELGDSALYFCASSAGQWVSGNTIYFGEGSWLTVV.

V and J are TRBV2 and TRBJ1-4, with TRBD1 identical over 8 bases. This CDR3 is 15 amino acids long. J gave up 8 bases and V 6 bases, and 11 bases lay outside the gene matches. The germline gives CDR1 SNHLY, CDR2 FYNNEI. The CDR3 DNA follows: TGTGCCAGCAGCACCAGGACAGGGAGGGAGGAAAAACTGTTTTTT. Encoded protein: CASSTRTGREEKLFF. Together with reference TRBV2 and TRBJ1-4, the CDR3 gives the full variable domain: EPEVTQTPSHQVTQMGQEVILRCVPISNHLYFYWYRQILGQKVEFLVSFYNNEISEKSEIFDDQFSVERPDGSNFTLKIRSTKLEDSAMYFCASSTRTGREEKLFFGSGTQLSVL.

The V gene is TRBV5-1, the J gene TRBJ2-7; D not resolved. CDR1 is SGHRS, CDR2 YFSETQ, per germline. The germline V and J ends were trimmed by 5 bases and 1 base, with 16 bases remaining between them. CDR3 length: 15 residues. CDR3 region: CASRVGTDLSYEQYF. In nucleotides, the CDR3 is TGCGCCAGCAGGGTAGGTACAGACCTTTCCTACGAGCAGTACTTC.

The V gene is TRBV7-9, the J gene TRBJ2-7, with 9 bases fitting TRBD1. V was clipped by 2 bases and J by 3 bases; unmatched bases: 8. This CDR3 is 16 amino acids long. In germline, CDR1 is SEHNR, CDR2 FQNEAQ (reference sequence). The CDR3 is CASSLPTGQGIYEQYF. The CDR3 DNA reads TGTGCCAGCAGCTTACCCACGGGACAGGGTATCTACGAGCAGTACTTC.

The gene calls are TRBV30 and TRBJ2-6; D is perhaps TRBD1 or TRBD2 (5 bases each). CDR1 and CDR2 from the germline V gene are GTSNPN and SVGIG (reference sequence). V dropped 0 bases and J dropped 0 bases, with 6 bases sitting between them. This CDR3 is built from 15 residues. Here the CDR3 reads CAWSVGVSGANVLTF. Here the CDR3 DNA reads TGTGCCTGGAGTGTGGGGGTCTCTGGGGCCAACGTCCTGACTTTC.

The J gene is TRBJ2-1, the V gene TRBV7-9; D gene ambiguous. Germline V gives CDR1 SEHNR, CDR2 FQNEAQ (reference sequence). There are 12 residues in the CDR3. Trimming took 5 bases from V and 8 from J, leaving 10 bases between them. CDR3 bases: TGTGCCAGCAGCCCCACCGTCCATGAGCAGTTCTTC. The encoded protein is CASSPTVHEQFF.

This clone was seen a single time. Other DNA sequences in the same sample also yield this CDR3. The chain recombines TRBV5-4 with TRBJ2-5; 7 bases line up with TRBD2. The CDR3 totals 13 residues. Germline V gives CDR1 SGHNT, CDR2 YYREEE (reference sequence). With V trimmed by 4 bases and J by 0 bases, 0 bases remained unmatched. CDR3 sequence: CASSREDQETQYF. In DNA form, the CDR3 reads TGTGCCAGCAGCCGGGAGGACCAAGAGACCCAGTACTTC.

This clone was picked up one time. The chain employs TRBV7-8 and TRBJ2-3, with unresolved D. This CDR3 region has 21 residues. Germline assignment: CDR1 SGHVS and CDR2 FQNEAQ. V was shortened by 5 bases and J by 0 bases, with 30 bases between the two germline ends. The CDR3, as DNA: TGTGCCAGCAGCCCACTCCTTTGGGGTGCCGTACGCCATACTAGCACAGATACGCAGTATTTT. Amino acids: CASSPLLWGAVRHTSTDTQYF.

On this clone itself: This CDR3 is also generated by other DNA sequences in the sample. The CDR3 DNA reads TGTGCCAGCAGTTTAGGAGGGCACTATGGCTACACCTTC. It is translated as CASSLGGHYGYTF. This sequence joins TRBV27 and TRBJ1-2, with unresolved D. CDR1 is MNHEY and CDR2 is SMNVEV in the germline V gene (reference sequence). The CDR3 is 13 residues long. With 2 bases removed from V and 3 bases from J, the gap between germline ends came to 7 bases.

This chain joins TRBV6-6 and TRBJ1-5; weak D call: TRBD1 (5 bases). CDR3 length: 14 amino acids. Germline lookup yields CDR1 MNHNY and CDR2 SVGAGI (reference sequence). The V gene lost 8 bases and the J gene lost 4 bases, with 15 bases spanning the gap. The DNA of the CDR3 is TGTGCCAGCCTTGCAGGGTTTGGGAATCAGCCCCAGCATTTT. Encoded protein: CASLAGFGNQPQHF.

The CDR3 DNA follows: TGCAGCGTTGATTACAGGGATACTGAAGCTTTCTTT. Translated: CSVDYRDTEAFF. V gene TRBV29-1 combines with J gene TRBJ1-1; TRBD1 is a possible D gene (6 bases). The V and J ends lost 3 bases and 5 bases respectively, with 10 bases between them. CDR3 length: 12 amino acids. Per germline, CDR1 SQVTM and CDR2 ANQGSEA.

This rearrangement joins TRBV6-1 to TRBJ1-2; no clear D gene. The germline V and J ends were trimmed by 3 bases and 1 base, with 15 bases remaining between them. Looked up from germline, CDR1 is MNHNS and CDR2 is SASEGT. The CDR3 has 16 residues. CDR3: CASSDDGGVFNYGYTF. DNA of the CDR3: TGTGCCAGCAGTGATGATGGTGGGGTGTTTAACTATGGCTACACCTTC.

The V call is TRBV4-1, the J call TRBJ2-5; 11 positions agree with TRBD2. The CDR3 sequence is 18 residues long. Germline trimming cut 0 bases from V and 0 bases from J; bases unmatched to any gene: 6. Germline CDR1 and CDR2: MGHRA and YSYEKL. Here the CDR3 DNA reads TGCGCCAGCAGCCAAGAGACTAGCGGGGAAGGGAACCAAGAGACCCAGTACTTC. The encoded protein is CASSQETSGEGNQETQYF.

The rearrangement links TRBV9 to TRBJ2-1; weak D call: TRBD1 (6 bases). V lost 3 bases and J lost 5, with 12 bases in between. CDR1 and CDR2 from the germline V gene are SGDLS and YYNGEE. The CDR3 consists of 14 residues. CDR3: CASSAEGGNNEQFF. The CDR3 DNA reads as TGTGCCAGCAGCGCCGAAGGGGGTAACAATGAGCAGTTCTTC. The full variable domain, completed using reference TRBV9 and TRBJ2-1, is DSGVTQTPKHLITATGQRVTLRCSPRSGDLSVYWYQQSLDQGLQFLIQYYNGEERAKGNILERFSAQQFPDLHSELNLSSLELGDSALYFCASSAEGGNNEQFFGPGTRLTVL.

The CDR3 region is CASSYPSGSSYNEQFF. The CDR3 DNA reads TGTGCCAGTAGTTACCCTAGCGGGAGCTCCTACAATGAGCAGTTCTTC. The chain employs TRBV19 and TRBJ2-1; 10 positions match TRBD2. Germline-derived CDR1 and CDR2 are LNHDA and SQIVND (reference sequence). V lost 5 bases and J lost 0; bases outside the gene matches: 4. This CDR3 spans 16 amino acids.

The chain joins TRBV5-4 to TRBJ2-3; no clear D. The CDR3 consists of 13 residues. Trimming removed 0 bases at V and 3 bases at J, with 5 bases between. CDR1 is SGHNT and CDR2 is YYREEE in the germline V gene (reference sequence). For the CDR3, the DNA is TGTGCCAGCAGCTTGGGCGGTACAGATACGCAGTATTTT. Amino acids: CASSLGGTDTQYF.